A selection of T cell receptor beta chains follows, all from one sample in a study of CD8+ T cells in alopecia areata. Generated by immunoSEQ multiplex PCR, the TCRdb table keeps only in-frame clones and is missing some. Of roughly 150,000 clones in the sample, about two thirds were seen once. Sequencing was performed on CD8+ T cells sorted from blood. The receptors come from a human donor in good health. CDR3s include the opening cysteine and the closing phenylalanine or tryptophan. D genes are given only for firm matches. The size entry is marked missing in some rows and otherwise reads once, few, many or a size class.

d_gene,j_gene,abundance,v_gene,CDR3nt,CDR3aa
TRBD2,TRBJ2-3,NA,TRBV7-2,TGTGCCAGCAGCTCAGGGACTAGCAGGCATACGCAGTATTTT,CASSSGTSRHTQYF
TRBD2,TRBJ2-3,NA,TRBV29-1,TGCAGCCACATATGGGGGGAGGGTCCGGATACGCAGTATTTT,CSHIWGEGPDTQYF
NA,TRBJ2-1,NA,TRBV29-1,TGCAGCGTTGAACCAGGGATTCGCAATGAGCAGTTCTTC,CSVEPGIRNEQFF
NA,TRBJ1-1,NA,TRBV6-5,TGTGCCAGCAGTGAAAGCAAAGAAGCTTTCTTT,CASSESKEAFF
NA,TRBJ2-1,NA,TRBV4-1,TGCGCCAGCAGCCAAGGGGTCGAGCAGTTCTTC,CASSQGVEQFF
NA,TRBJ1-5,few,TRBV27,TGTGCCAGCAGTTTATCGTATAGCAATCAGCCCCAGCATTTT,CASSLSYSNQPQHF
NA,TRBJ2-7,few,TRBV4-1,TGCGCCAGCAGCCAAGTCGGGAGTGGCTACGAGCAGTACTTC,CASSQVGSGYEQYF
TRBD2,TRBJ2-3,NA,TRBV6-5,TGTGCCAGCAGTTATCAGCGGGAGGGCACAGATACGCAGTATTTT,CASSYQREGTDTQYF
NA,TRBJ2-5,NA,TRBV5-1,TGCGCCAGCAGCTTGGTGGATGCCCAAGAGACCCAGTACTTC,CASSLVDAQETQYF
NA,TRBJ2-7,NA,TRBV4-2,TGTGCCAGCAGCCAAGCGGAACAGACCTACGAGCAGTACTTC,CASSQAEQTYEQYF
NA,TRBJ1-5,NA,TRBV7-2,TGTGCCAGCAGCCAAGGTACAGGCCTAACTAGGGCCCAGCATTTT,CASSQGTGLTRAQHF
TRBD1,TRBJ1-2,NA,TRBV18,TGTGCCAGCTCACCACCTGCAGGGGGCTGGATGGATGGCTACACCTTC,CASSPPAGGWMDGYTF
TRBD2,TRBJ2-3,NA,TRBV10-3,TGTGCCACCTGGAATAGCGGGAGCGGGACAGATACGCAGTATTTT,CATWNSGSGTDTQYF
NA,TRBJ2-3,few,TRBV4-1,TGCGCCAGCAGCCAGCCCTTTGATACGCAGTATTTT,CASSQPFDTQYF
NA,TRBJ2-7,NA,TRBV30,TGTGCCTTGGACGGAGGACACCTTGAGCAGTACTTC,CALDGGHLEQYF
NA,TRBJ2-5,NA,TRBV13,TGTGCCAGCAGCTTAGGGACTAGGCAAGAGACCCAGTACTTC,CASSLGTRQETQYF
NA,TRBJ1-1,NA,TRBV4-1,TGCGCCAGCAGCCCCTCTACATGGAACACTGAAGCTTTCTTT,CASSPSTWNTEAFF